The clone carrying this TCR beta chain has a handful of counts. Its antigen is as yet unknown. Using its own MiXCR run on the reads, TCRdb lists one record per CDR3 protein. The sample has about 490,000 distinct CDR3 sequences; 26% are singletons. From germline, CDR1 is SGHTA and CDR2 FQGNSA. The junction had 17 bases not matched to a gene; V was cut back by 5 bases and J by 6 bases. The CDR3 sequence is 20 residues long. This sample stems from a study of T cell repertoires in cytomegalovirus infection. Study summary: TCR beta signatures that were public indicated CMV infection and matching HLA type. The study's findings and limits: Using cumulative public TCR beta family frequency, the authors identified those who carried CMV together with the relevant HLA.

The sequencing sample was made of PBMCs. The chain uses TRBV7-2 and TRBJ2-3, with 16 bases fitting TRBD2. This clonotype was obtained from a human donor in good health (CMV status not recorded). Some clones in this sample may be carry-over from other donors' samples. CDR3 in amino acids: CASSPRGAGTSGRAFDTQYF. CDR3 nucleotides: TGTGCCAGCAGCCCGCGGGGCGCCGGGACTAGCGGGAGGGCCTTTGATACGCAGTATTTT.